Sequencing of this T cell receptor beta chain was carried out in a study of cytomegalovirus exposure and HLA in healthy donors. Overall study results and limits: Across all donors, roughly uniform sequencing depth was an assumption of the presence/absence analyses. Follow-up analysis later connected one missense variant in DCLRE1C with trimming of TCR beta V- and J-genes. Sequence variants that were highly shared formed a cluster that was likely a sequencing artifact. The authors listed 150 or so TCR beta chains as cytomegalovirus-associated.

This CDR3 is built from 18 residues. Germline V gene data show CDR1 as SNHLY and CDR2 as FYNNEI. The junction had 13 bases not matched to a gene; V was cut back by 2 bases and J by 3 bases. With respect to this clone: Its antigen remains unknown.

It was with 60 Vbeta and 13 Jbeta primers that the PCR ran. Sequenced by immunoSEQ multiplex PCR; TCRdb stores in-frame clones only, minus some. The table records 90,000 to 95,000 clones, 78% of them present only once. The TCR sequence derives from a male donor in good health and CMV-seropositive. The chain links TRBV2 to TRBJ1-5, with 7 bases that match TRBD1. Material for sequencing was PBMCs. In nucleotides, the CDR3 is TGTGCCAGCAGTGAACACGGGACAGTTGGGTTGGCCAATCAGCCCCAGCATTTT. Residues: CASSEHGTVGLANQPQHF.